This T cell receptor beta chain stems from a study of Ad26.COV2.S vaccination and SARS-CoV-2 variants. Study overall: The COV1001 Ad26.COV2.S trial arm included the donor. Overall study results and limits: Recipients of vaccine and of placebo showed similar breadth of their non-spike TCR repertoires.

Assay used: immunoSEQ multiplex PCR; TCRdb lists only in-frame clones, some missing. The sample shows about 390,000 clones, 92% of them seen only once. Points on this clone: The target antigen is unknown.

The treatment: around 19 received Ad26.COV2.S at low or high dose, single or two shots; a few received placebo; per-sample allocation not given. Material that was analyzed had been drawn on day 63 after the first vaccine or placebo injection. Donor was an adult aged 18-55 years in Boston. This CDR3 region has 13 residues. The germline V gene has CDR1 MNHEY and CDR2 SMNVEV (reference sequence). V shed 2 bases and J 6 bases; nucleotides not matched to a gene: 4. The starting material was peripheral blood, obtained in a trial of Ad26.COV2.S vaccine versus placebo. The sequence came from a person aged 18 to 59 who received the Ad26.COV2.S COVID-19 vaccine or a placebo. The chain is built from TRBV27 and TRBJ2-7; 7 positions agree with TRBD1. Written as DNA, the CDR3 is TGTGCCAGCAGTTTAACAGGGGACGGCGAGCAGTACTTC. It translates to CASSLTGDGEQYF.